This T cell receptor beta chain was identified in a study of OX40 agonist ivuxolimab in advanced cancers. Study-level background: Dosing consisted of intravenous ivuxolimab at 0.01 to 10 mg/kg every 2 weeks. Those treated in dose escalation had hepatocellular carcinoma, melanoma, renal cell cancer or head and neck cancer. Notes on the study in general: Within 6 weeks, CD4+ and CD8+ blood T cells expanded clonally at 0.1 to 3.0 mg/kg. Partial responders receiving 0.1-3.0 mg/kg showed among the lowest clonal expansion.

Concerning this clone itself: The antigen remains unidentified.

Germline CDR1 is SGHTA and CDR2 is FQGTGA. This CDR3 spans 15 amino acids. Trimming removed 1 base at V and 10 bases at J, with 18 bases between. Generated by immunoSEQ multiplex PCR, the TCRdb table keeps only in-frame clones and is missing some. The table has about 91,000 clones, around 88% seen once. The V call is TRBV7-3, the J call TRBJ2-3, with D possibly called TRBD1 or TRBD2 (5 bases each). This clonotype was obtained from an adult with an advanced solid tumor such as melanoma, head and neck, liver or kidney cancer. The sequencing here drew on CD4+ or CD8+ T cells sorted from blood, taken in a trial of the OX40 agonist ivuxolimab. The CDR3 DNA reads TGTGCCAGCAGCTTAATCGCTGGGGCCAGGGACGCGCAGTATTTT. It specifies CASSLIAGARDAQYF.